A selection of T cell receptor beta chains follows, all from one sample in a study of blood T cell repertoires in COVID-19. Repertoires were generated with immunoSEQ multiplex PCR, while TCRdb's copy carries only in-frame clones and drops some. This table holds 100,000 or so clones, approximately 82% found once. Specimen: peripheral blood. These receptors all stem from a man in his sixties with active or convalescent COVID-19. Both conserved end residues are part of each CDR3. Each record gives: CDR3 length, clone size, J gene, D gene, V gene, CDR3 DNA, CDR3 protein. A D gene is named only where the DNA matches it firmly. Some rows have no size entry. The others give once, few or many, or a class for an expanded clone.

>13|NA|TRBJ1-1|TRBD1|TRBV11-2
TGTGCCAGCACCCGTGACAGGGACACTGAAGCTTTCTTT
CASTRDRDTEAFF
>15|NA|TRBJ1-2|TRBD1|TRBV28
TGTGCCAGCAGTTATCTCGACAGGGAGAACTATGGCTACACCTTC
CASSYLDRENYGYTF
>13|NA|TRBJ2-3|NA|TRBV5-4
TGTGCCAGCAGCCGACTATCTGCAGATACGCAGTATTTT
CASSRLSADTQYF
>12|NA|TRBJ2-2|NA|TRBV19
TGTGCCAGTGTTACAGGGCCCGGGGAGCTGTTTTTT
CASVTGPGELFF
>14|few|TRBJ2-7|NA|TRBV11-2
TGTGCCAGCAGCTTAGTTCAGAATTCCTACGAGCAGTACTTC
CASSLVQNSYEQYF
>17|NA|TRBJ2-3|TRBD2|TRBV15
TGTGCCACCAGCAGAGACCGAGCGGGAGGGCCGACAGATACGCAGTATTTT
CATSRDRAGGPTDTQYF
>17|NA|TRBJ2-7|TRBD2|TRBV7-8
TGTGCCAGCAGCTCGGGACTAGCGGGATCGCCGGGTGGCGAGCAGTACTTC
CASSSGLAGSPGGEQYF
>14|NA|TRBJ2-1|NA|TRBV27
TGTGCCAGCAGGGGGGGAGAGTCCTACAATGAGCAGTTCTTC
CASRGGESYNEQFF
>14|NA|TRBJ2-1|TRBD1|TRBV11-3
TGTGCCAGCAGCTTAGGGGGACAGGGGGATGAGCAGTTCTTC
CASSLGGQGDEQFF
>13|NA|TRBJ2-5|NA|TRBV7-2
TGTGCCAGCAGCTTAGAACTACAAGAGACCCAGTACTTC
CASSLELQETQYF
>16|NA|TRBJ2-1|TRBD2|TRBV4-3
TGCGCCAGCAGCCAAGCGGGACTAGGGGCCTACAATGAGCAGTTCTTC
CASSQAGLGAYNEQFF
>13|NA|TRBJ1-5|NA|TRBV11-2
TGTGCCAGCAGCTTAGACCGAGATCAGCCCCAGCATTTT
CASSLDRDQPQHF
>14|NA|TRBJ1-5|TRBD1|TRBV11-2
TGTGCCAGCAGCTTAGGGACAGGGGTTCAGCCCCAGCATTTT
CASSLGTGVQPQHF
>16|NA|TRBJ2-3|TRBD2|TRBV4-2
TGTGCCAGCAGCCGGGGGGAGGGCCCTAGCACAGATACGCAGTATTTT
CASSRGEGPSTDTQYF
>20|once|TRBJ2-6|NA|TRBV13
TGTGCCAGCAGCTTAACCGGGGGTCTTTTTGAACCCTCTGGGGCCAACGTCCTGACTTTC
CASSLTGGLFEPSGANVLTF
>16|NA|TRBJ2-1|NA|TRBV7-5
TGTGCCAGAAGTCTTAAACTAGCGGGAGTCTCATATGAGCAGTTCTTC
CARSLKLAGVSYEQFF
>14|NA|TRBJ2-1|TRBD2|TRBV13
TGTGCCAGCAGCCCGGGACTAGCGGCCAATGAGCAGTTCTTC
CASSPGLAANEQFF
>12|NA|TRBJ2-1|NA|TRBV28
TGTGCCAGCGCCGGCGGCTACAATGAGCAGTTCTTC
CASAGGYNEQFF
>15|NA|TRBJ2-5|TRBD1|TRBV18
TGTGCCAGCTCACCACCGACAGGGGGCAAGGGGACCCAGTACTTC
CASSPPTGGKGTQYF
>14|NA|TRBJ2-3|NA|TRBV5-1
TGCGCCAGCAACTCCGACAGTAGCACAGATACGCAGTATTTT
CASNSDSSTDTQYF
>18|NA|TRBJ1-3|NA|TRBV28
TGTGCCAGCAGCGGGACACATCAAGGGAAGAGCTCTGGAAACACCATATATTTT
CASSGTHQGKSSGNTIYF
>16|NA|TRBJ2-5|NA|TRBV5-5
TGTGCCAGCAGCTTGTATGGTGTGTCGGGACAAGAGACCCAGTACTTC
CASSLYGVSGQETQYF
>14|once|TRBJ2-7|TRBD1|TRBV11-1
TGTGCCAGCAGCTTAGTCAGGACAGGGGTCGAGCAGTACTTC
CASSLVRTGVEQYF
>16|NA|TRBJ1-5|NA|TRBV6-1
TGTGCCAGCAGTGTGGTAGGGCAGGGGACCGATCAGCCCCAGCATTTT
CASSVVGQGTDQPQHF
>13|NA|TRBJ1-5|NA|TRBV6-5
TGTGCCAGCAGTTACCGTCTAAATCAGCCCCAGCATTTT
CASSYRLNQPQHF
>13|NA|TRBJ2-7|TRBD2|TRBV12-3/TRBV12-4
TGTGCCAGCAGTTTGGGCGGGAGCTACGAGCAGTACTTC
CASSLGGSYEQYF
>13|few|TRBJ1-1|NA|TRBV5-6
TGTGCCAGCAGCAGAGACTTAGGCACTGAAGCTTTCTTT
CASSRDLGTEAFF
>16|few|TRBJ2-1|NA|TRBV6-6
TGTGCCAGCAGTTACCCAAACAGGGGCGGGGGGCTCCAGCAGTTCTTC
CASSYPNRGGGLQQFF
>15|few|TRBJ2-2|NA|TRBV7-9
TGTGCCAGCAGCACGGACAGTAGGCGCACCGGGGAGCTGTTTTTT
CASSTDSRRTGELFF
>13|NA|TRBJ2-1|NA|TRBV18
TGTGCCAGCTCACCAGGACTGAGCAATGAGCAGTTCTTC
CASSPGLSNEQFF
>13|many|TRBJ1-6|NA|TRBV18
TGTGCCAGCTCACGAGAGGCGAGATCACCCCTCCACTTT
CASSREARSPLHF
>13|NA|TRBJ1-1|NA|TRBV29-1
TGCAGCGTTGAAGGATCGGTGAACACTGAAGCTTTCTTT
CSVEGSVNTEAFF
>15|NA|TRBJ2-7|TRBD2|TRBV5-1
TGCGCCAGCAGCTCTGGGACTAGCGGGATGTACGAGCAGTACTTC
CASSSGTSGMYEQYF
>15|NA|TRBJ2-5|TRBD1|TRBV5-5
TGTGCCAGCAGCTTGGAAGGGACAGGGGTAGAGACCCAGTACTTC
CASSLEGTGVETQYF
>14|NA|TRBJ2-1|NA|TRBV7-2
TGTGCCAGCAGCTCCGGACCCTCCGGGGGTGAGCAGTTCTTC
CASSSGPSGGEQFF
>13|NA|TRBJ2-3|NA|TRBV11-2
TGTGCCAGCAGCTCCTACAGGCAGCCAACGCAGTATTTT
CASSSYRQPTQYF
>14|NA|TRBJ1-2|NA|TRBV25-1
TGTGCCAGCAGTGAATCCTCAGGGGCACGTGGCTACACCTTC
CASSESSGARGYTF
>16|NA|TRBJ2-2|TRBD2|TRBV4-3
TGCGCCAGCAGCCAGATAGCGGGAGTTTACACCGGGGAGCTGTTTTTT
CASSQIAGVYTGELFF
>15|NA|TRBJ2-1|TRBD1|TRBV6-4
TGTGCCAGCAGTGACTTTGGGACAGGGCACAATGAGCAGTTCTTC
CASSDFGTGHNEQFF
>14|once|TRBJ1-4|NA|TRBV6-5
TGTGCCAGCAGTTACTCGGCCGGGGTCGAAAAACTGTTTTTT
CASSYSAGVEKLFF
>18|NA|TRBJ2-1|TRBD2|TRBV5-8
TGTGCCAGCAGTCAACTCAGGGGGGGACTAGCGTCGAACAATGAGCAGTTCTTC
CASSQLRGGLASNNEQFF
>15|NA|TRBJ1-2|TRBD1|TRBV4-1
TGCGCCAGCAGCCTCCGGACAGGGGTGGACTATGGCTACACCTTC
CASSLRTGVDYGYTF